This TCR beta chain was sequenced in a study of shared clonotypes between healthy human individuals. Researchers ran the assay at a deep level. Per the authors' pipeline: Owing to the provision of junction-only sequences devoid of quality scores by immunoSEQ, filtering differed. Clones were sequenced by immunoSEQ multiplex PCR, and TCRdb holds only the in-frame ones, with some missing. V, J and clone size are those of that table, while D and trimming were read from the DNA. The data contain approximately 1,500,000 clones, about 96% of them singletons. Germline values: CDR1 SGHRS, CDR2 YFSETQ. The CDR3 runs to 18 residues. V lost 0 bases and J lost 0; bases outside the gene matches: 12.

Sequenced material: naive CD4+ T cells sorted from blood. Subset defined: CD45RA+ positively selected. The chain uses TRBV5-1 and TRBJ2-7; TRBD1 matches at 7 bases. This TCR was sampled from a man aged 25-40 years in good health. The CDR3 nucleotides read TGCGCCAGCAGCTTGGAAGTACAGGGGCACACCAGCTCCTACGAGCAGTACTTC. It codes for CASSLEVQGHTSSYEQYF.